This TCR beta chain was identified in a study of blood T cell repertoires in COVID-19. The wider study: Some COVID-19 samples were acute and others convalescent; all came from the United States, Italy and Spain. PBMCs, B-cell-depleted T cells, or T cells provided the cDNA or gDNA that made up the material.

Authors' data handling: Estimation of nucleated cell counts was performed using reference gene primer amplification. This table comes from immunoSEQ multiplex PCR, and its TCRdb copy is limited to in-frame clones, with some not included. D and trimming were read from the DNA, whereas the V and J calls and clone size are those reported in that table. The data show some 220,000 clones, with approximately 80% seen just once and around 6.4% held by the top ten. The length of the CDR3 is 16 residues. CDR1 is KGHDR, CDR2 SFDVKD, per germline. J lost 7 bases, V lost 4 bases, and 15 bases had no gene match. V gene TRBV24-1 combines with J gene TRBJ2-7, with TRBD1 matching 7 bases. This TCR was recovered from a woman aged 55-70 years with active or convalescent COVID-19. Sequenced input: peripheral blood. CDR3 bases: TGTGCCACCAGTGACTCACGGACAGGCGACGCTGGTGAGCAGTACTTC. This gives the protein CATSDSRTGDAGEQYF.